This T cell receptor (beta chain) was recovered during a study of T cell repertoires in cytomegalovirus infection. Background on the study: Indications came from public TCR beta signatures; they pointed to CMV infection and to a matching HLA type. Whole-study findings and limits: Ex vivo responses were dominated by HLA-C-restricted CMV-specific TCR beta clonotypes.

As concerns this clonotype: Antigen: not known.

The CDR3 loop spans 15 amino acids. The V gene's germline CDR1 is SEHNR and CDR2 FQNEAQ (reference sequence). Unmatched junction bases numbered 5, after V lost 5 bases and J lost 3 bases. Via MiXCR, TCRdb re-called the reads, giving one row per CDR3 protein. The sample holds 830,000 or so distinct CDR3 sequences, roughly 33% seen once. This specimen consisted of cultured CD8+ T cells from PBMCs, obtained from culture after CMV antigen stimulation. This TCR came from a human donor in good health (CMV status not recorded). Some clones in this sample may be carry-over from other donors' samples. The chain joins TRBV7-9 to TRBJ2-5, with 11 bases that match TRBD2. CDR3 sequence (DNA): TGTGCCAGCAGCATCGGGACTAGCGGCAAAGAGACCCAGTACTTC. Translating it yields CASSIGTSGKETQYF.